This TCR beta chain was sequenced for a study of Graves' ophthalmopathy and Graves' hyperthyroidism. The authors amplified TCR beta CDR3 regions from RNA transcripts. After a first-round RT-PCR with HTBI primers, a second-round multiplex PCR was run. TCRdb independently ran MiXCR on the multiplex PCR reads; one entry per CDR3 protein. The table records some 1.1 million distinct CDR3 sequences, roughly two fifths of them present only once. Findings of the study overall: Cross-validated, the 13-signature model showed 87.88%/81.08% sensitivity/specificity, and 80%/75% in the test set.

Germline assignment: CDR1 SGHRS and CDR2 YFSETQ. Trimming left V 3 bases short and J 4 bases short, with 10 bases between. The CDR3 covers 13 residues. Turning to this clonotype: Its antigen is not identified.

The genes are TRBV5-1 and TRBJ1-1; D is possibly TRBD1 (5 bases). This sequence originates from an adult man with Graves' hyperthyroidism. Sequencing used peripheral blood or thyroid tissue (not recorded which). The CDR3 nucleotides read TGCGCCAGCAGCTCCACGGGGACCACTGAAGCTTTCTTT. This encodes CASSSTGTTEAFF.